This T cell receptor beta chain was identified in a study of T cells expressing NK-cell markers (dated by TCRdb to 2020 to 2021). Background for the entire study: Three sorted T-cell subsets (CD3+CD56+NKG2C+, CD3+CD56+NKG2C- and CD3+CD56-NKG2C+) from seven to nine donors had their TCR beta-chain repertoires profiled. Libraries were sequenced as 2 x 150 bp reads on Illumina HiSeq 2000/2500, MiSeq or NextSeq. Among the eight sequenced donors, only one was HCMV-seronegative, while the other seven were HCMV-seropositive. Randomly selected healthy volunteers, three men and five women, were used as the eight sequenced donors.

There are 15 amino acids in the CDR3, from cysteine to phenylalanine inclusive. No DNA sequence is on record. Looking up the germline V gene (reference sequence) yields CDR1 MNHEY and CDR2 SMNVEV. As for this clonotype: Its antigen target is currently unknown.

HCMV-specific IgG was detected in serum with a commercial ELISA kit to determine HCMV serostatus. Peripheral blood mononuclear cells were isolated from blood by Ficoll density gradient centrifugation. Sequenced using an Illumina HiSeq 2000. TCR beta cDNA libraries were made by 5'RACE template switching that added a universal primer site and unique molecular identifiers. Synthesis of cDNA was primed from the TCR beta constant segment and was followed by two consecutive PCR amplification steps. In the source study's methods: MIGEC handled demultiplexing of the reads and grouping by UMI, while MiTCR was used to assemble and quantify clonotypes. To remove erroneous sequences, TCR cDNA sequences were retained only when supported by two or more reads. The tcR package was used for downstream repertoire analysis, and clonotypes were matched between fractions using CDR3 nucleotide sequence together with V segment. VDJmatch was used to annotate antigen specificity against VDJdb, with one amino acid substitution in CDR3 permitted. With the reads reprocessed by TCRdb, a single entry stands for each CDR3 protein sequence and no DNA is reported. TCRdb's processing, not the study's, gives the V and J calls here. The sample table on file contains about 260,000 distinct CDR3 sequences. About 4.2% of the sample is in the top ten clones.

General findings and caveats noted by the study authors: Those dominant clonotypes were again the most abundant among CD3+CD56-NKG2C+ cells in a handful of donors, at about 25-65%. Whether the expanded NKG2C-expressing T cell clones were specific for HCMV antigens remained unclear. In roughly 6 donors, the dominant CD3+CD56+NKG2C+ clonotypes ranked among the top 10 CD8+ clonotypes, making up roughly 1.0-7.5% of CD8+ T cells.

Sequencing was carried out using blood T cells: a sorted CD56 or NKG2C T cell subset, CD4+ or CD8+ T cells, or bulk PBMC T cells (not recorded which). The TCR sequence derives from a woman aged 18-69 years in good health. Rearrangement joined TRBV27 to TRBJ2-1; the TRBD2 assignment by TCRdb is unverifiable without DNA. The CDR3 is CASSLASGSPHEQFF.